The present T cell receptor (beta chain) was sequenced within a study of OX40 agonist ivuxolimab in advanced cancers. Background on the study: Hepatocellular carcinoma, melanoma, renal cell or head and neck cancer was diagnosed in the dose-escalation patients.

Germline CDR1 is SEHNR and CDR2 is FQNEAQ (reference sequence). The trim removed 3 bases at V and 5 bases at J, leaving 15 bases unmatched. This CDR3 region has 17 residues. A history of autoimmune disease or systemic immunosuppression excluded patients. With regard to this clone: The antigen is not known.

Method: immunoSEQ multiplex PCR; TCRdb's copy keeps in-frame clones and lacks some. Here the sample spans about 69,000 clones, about 84% being singletons. Overall study results and limits: Both blood CD4+ and CD8+ T cells showed clonal growth by week 6 at 0.1 to 3.0 mg/kg. Averaging showed that CD8+ T cells had more expanded clones than CD4+ did.

The chain is built from TRBV7-9 and TRBJ2-7, with 8 bases aligning to TRBD2. The source was CD4+ or CD8+ T cells sorted from blood, collected in a trial of the OX40 agonist ivuxolimab. The clonotype comes from an adult with an advanced solid tumor such as melanoma, head and neck, liver or kidney cancer. The CDR3 DNA follows: TGTGCCAGCAGCTTCCCCTCCGGCGCTAGCGGGTCCCACGAGCAGTACTTC. Translating gives CASSFPSGASGSHEQYF.